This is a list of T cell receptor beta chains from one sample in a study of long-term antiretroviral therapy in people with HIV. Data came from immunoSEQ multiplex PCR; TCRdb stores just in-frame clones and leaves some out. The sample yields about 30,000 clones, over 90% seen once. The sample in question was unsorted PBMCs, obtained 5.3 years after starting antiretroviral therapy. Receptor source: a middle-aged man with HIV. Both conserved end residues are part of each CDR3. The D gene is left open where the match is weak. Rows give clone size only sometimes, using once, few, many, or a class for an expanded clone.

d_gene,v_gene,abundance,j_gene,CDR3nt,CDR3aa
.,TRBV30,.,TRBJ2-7,TGTGCCTGGACAGGTACAGGGAAGAGTTACGAGCAGTACTTC,CAWTGTGKSYEQYF
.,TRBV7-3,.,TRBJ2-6,TGTGCCAGCAGCTTAAGTTACGGGAGTGGGGCCAACGTCCTGACTTTC,CASSLSYGSGANVLTF
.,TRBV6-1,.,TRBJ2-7,TGTGCCAGCGCTCCGACAGCCAACGAGCAGTACTTC,CASAPTANEQYF
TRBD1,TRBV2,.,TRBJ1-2,TGTGCCAGCACCTTCGAGGCAGGGGGCGCCGATGGCTACACCTTC,CASTFEAGGADGYTF
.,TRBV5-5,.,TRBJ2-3,TGTGCCAGCAGCTCCTCGAAGGGGGGGGGCACAGATACGCAGTATTTT,CASSSSKGGGTDTQYF
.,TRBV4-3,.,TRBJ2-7,TGCGCCAGCAGCCAACAATTACAGGGAGTCCCTCTCTACGAGCAGTACTTC,CASSQQLQGVPLYEQYF
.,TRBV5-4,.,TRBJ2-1,TGTGCCAGCAGCGCTACTAGGAACTTTAATGAGCAGTTCTTC,CASSATRNFNEQFF
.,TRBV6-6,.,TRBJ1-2,TGTGCCAGCAGTTACGGGGGGCGCGGCTATGGCTACACCTTC,CASSYGGRGYGYTF
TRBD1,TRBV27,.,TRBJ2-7,TGTGCCAGCAGTGCCTCGACAGGGGACTACGAGCAGTACTTC,CASSASTGDYEQYF
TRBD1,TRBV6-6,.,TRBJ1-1,TGTGCCAGCAGTCCCGGGACAGGGCTTGTCGGCACTGAAGCTTTCTTT,CASSPGTGLVGTEAFF
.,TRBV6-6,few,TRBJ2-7,TGTGCCAGCAGTTCCCCGGGGGAGCAGTACTTC,CASSSPGEQYF
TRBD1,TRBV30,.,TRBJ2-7,TGTGCCTGGAGTATGTCAGGACAGGGAAGGTTCGAGCAGTACTTC,CAWSMSGQGRFEQYF
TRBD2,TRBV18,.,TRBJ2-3,TGTGCCAGCTCACCGACTAGCGGGGGGGGCTCAGATACGCAGTATTTT,CASSPTSGGGSDTQYF
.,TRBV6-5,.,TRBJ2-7,TGTGCCAGCACCCAGTCTCCGGCTTACTACGAGCAGTACTTC,CASTQSPAYYEQYF
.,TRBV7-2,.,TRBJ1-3,TGTGCCAGCAGCTTAGGGCAGGGGCACTCTGGAAACACCATATATTTT,CASSLGQGHSGNTIYF
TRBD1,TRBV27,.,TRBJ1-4,TGTGCCAGCAGTTTAACAGGGGTCCCTGCGGAACTGTTTTTT,CASSLTGVPAELFF